The 15 T cell receptor beta chains listed next were all sequenced from one sample in a study of cytomegalovirus exposure and HLA in healthy donors. PCR involved 60 Vbeta and 13 Jbeta primers. The assay was immunoSEQ multiplex PCR, and TCRdb's table has in-frame clones only and misses some. The table shows around 140,000 clones, with almost 85% occurring only once. The sequencing input was PBMCs. The receptors derive from a woman aged 60-70 years in good health and CMV-seropositive.

The chain uses TRBV7-9 and TRBJ1-3; D gene uncertain. Trimming removed 1 base from V and 0 bases from J, with 16 bases in between. CDR1 SEHNR and CDR2 FQNEAQ come from the germline V gene (reference sequence). CDR3 size: 18 residues. This CDR3 is CASSLGAQRGSSGNTIYF. In DNA form, the CDR3 reads TGTGCCAGCAGCTTAGGGGCACAGCGGGGATCCTCTGGAAACACCATATATTTT.

This chain joins TRBV28 and TRBJ1-4; D is unclear. The CDR3 extends over 16 amino acids. V was trimmed by 5 bases and J by 0 bases, leaving 13 bases between them. Germline CDR1 MDHEN, CDR2 SYDVKM. The DNA for the CDR3 is TGTGCCAGCAGTACTGTGATCCAGGCAACTAATGAAAAACTGTTTTTT. Its protein product is CASSTVIQATNEKLFF.

This clone appeared once. This chain uses TRBV2 with TRBJ1-2; D might be TRBD1 (6 bases). V shed 4 bases and J shed 0 bases, with 15 bases lying between them. Germline V gene data show CDR1 as SNHLY and CDR2 as FYNNEI. This CDR3 has 16 amino acids. The CDR3 spells CASSGDRDTTNYGYTF. The CDR3 DNA follows: TGTGCCAGCAGTGGAGACCGGGACACCACTAACTATGGCTACACCTTC.

This clone has just a few counts. This chain links TRBV7-9 with TRBJ2-3; 14 bases line up with TRBD2. J gave up 3 bases and V 5 bases, and 4 bases lay outside the gene matches. The CDR3 contains 16 residues. CDR1 and CDR2 (germline): SEHNR, FQNEAQ (reference sequence). The chain's CDR3 is CASSQGTSGGTDTQYF. CDR3 nucleotide sequence: TGTGCCAGCAGCCAGGGGACTAGCGGGGGAACAGATACGCAGTATTTT.

This chain links TRBV29-1 with TRBJ2-1; 8 nucleotides align to TRBD1. V shed 6 bases, J shed 4 bases, and the junction held 14 bases outside the gene matches. The germline CDR1 and CDR2 sequences are SQVTM and ANQGSEA. The CDR3 has 16 residues. The CDR3: CSVRDRRTHLYNEQFF. Here the CDR3 DNA reads TGCAGCGTGCGGGACAGGCGGACTCATCTATACAATGAGCAGTTCTTC.

The chain joins TRBV14 to TRBJ1-2; tentative D call: TRBD1 (6 bases). The CDR3 is made up of 14 amino acids. V lost 4 bases to trimming and J lost 3 bases, with 12 bases between them. Germline CDR1 SGHDN, CDR2 FVKESK. In nucleotides, the CDR3 is TGTGCCAGCAGCCTACAGGGAAGGGACTATGGCTACACCTTC. This gives the protein CASSLQGRDYGYTF.

The CDR3 sequence is CAISESQGKETQYF. The DNA for the CDR3 is TGTGCCATCAGTGAGTCACAGGGGAAAGAGACCCAGTACTTC. The chain uses TRBV10-3 and TRBJ2-5; TRBD1 agrees at 7 bases. The CDR3 is 14 amino acids. J gave up 3 bases and V 0 bases, and 1 base lay outside the gene matches. Per germline, CDR1 ENHRY and CDR2 SYGVKD.

This clone appeared once. This rearrangement joins TRBV7-8 to TRBJ2-7; weak D call: TRBD2 (7 bases). The germline CDR1 and CDR2 sequences are SGHVS and FQNEAQ. V dropped 2 bases and J dropped 1 base, with 21 bases sitting between them. The CDR3 contains 18 residues. DNA for the CDR3: TGTGCCAGCAGCTTAAGACTAATAGGGGGGGGGCTTTCCTACGAGCAGTACTTC. Translated, it gives CASSLRLIGGGLSYEQYF.

This chain connects TRBV7-2 to TRBJ2-3; TRBD1 agrees at 8 bases. CDR3 size: 13 residues. The ends lost 5 bases at V and 5 bases at J; junction bases unmatched: 3. CDR1 is SGHTA and CDR2 is FQGNSA in the germline V gene. The CDR3 nucleotides read TGTGCCAGCAGCAACGACAGGGGAGATACGCAGTATTTT. Its protein product is CASSNDRGDTQYF.

In the case of this clone: A junction end diverges from the germline sequence, so it may reflect a read error. The chain uses TRBV19 and TRBJ1-1, with 8 bases identical to TRBD1. The CDR3 length is 13 residues. CDR1 is LNHDA, CDR2 SQIVND, per germline (reference sequence). CDR3 region: CASSIRGQAETFF. CDR3 sequence (DNA): TGTGCCAGTAGTATCAGGGGGCAGGCTGAAACTTTCTTT.

The gene calls are TRBV5-1 and TRBJ2-7, with 7 bases identical to TRBD2. The CDR3 is 14 residues long. In germline, CDR1 is SGHRS, CDR2 YFSETQ. V shed 4 bases and J 2 bases; nucleotides not matched to a gene: 6. The CDR3 sequence is CASSPTGRTYEQYF. In nucleotides, the CDR3 is TGCGCCAGCAGCCCGACCGGGAGGACCTACGAGCAGTACTTC.

The V and J genes are TRBV11-2 and TRBJ2-7, with TRBD1 as a possible D gene (6 bases). Germline V gene data show CDR1 as SGHAT and CDR2 as FQNNGV. Deletions cut 4 bases from V and 2 bases from J, with 9 bases between. The CDR3 sequence is 13 residues long. The CDR3 coding sequence is TGTGCCAGCAGCTCCAGACAGGCCTACGAGCAGTACTTC. Translated: CASSSRQAYEQYF.

The V and J genes are TRBV10-1 and TRBJ2-4; D is possibly TRBD2 (6 bases). Germline V gene data show CDR1 as WNHNN and CDR2 as SYGVQD (reference sequence). The CDR3 runs 20 residues. V was cut by 4 bases and J by 1 base, with 26 bases left in between. The CDR3 is CASSGIPSGVRVVAKNIQYF. The CDR3 DNA reads TGCGCCAGCAGTGGGATCCCCTCGGGAGTCAGAGTGGTGGCCAAAAACATTCAGTACTTC.

The gene calls are TRBV19 and TRBJ1-2, with D possibly being TRBD1 (6 bases). Trimming pared 7 bases from V and 3 bases from J, leaving 12 bases between. CDR3 size: 13 residues. The V gene's germline CDR1 is LNHDA and CDR2 SQIVND (reference sequence). CDR3 in amino acids: CASNRRQDYGYTF. The CDR3 DNA sequence: TGTGCCAGTAATCGGCGACAGGACTATGGCTACACCTTC.

V gene TRBV7-2 combines with J gene TRBJ2-6; D is undetermined. The V end was cut by 1 base, the J end by 0 bases, with 4 bases between. This CDR3 has 15 residues. Germline V gene lookup returns CDR1 SGHTA and CDR2 FQGNSA. The CDR3 is CASSLGYSGANVLTF. For the CDR3, the DNA is TGTGCCAGCAGCTTAGGCTACTCTGGGGCCAACGTCCTGACTTTC.